This TCR beta chain was captured by sequencing in a study of CD8 T cells in ankylosing spondylitis. General study findings and limits: What seemed typical of ankylosing spondylitis blood was a TCR beta motif built from several highly homologous variants. Disease-linked clones reportedly concentrated significantly in matched ankylosing spondylitis synovial fluid.

The authors made TCR beta libraries by quantitative 5'-RACE with molecular barcodes. TCRdb independently ran MiXCR on the 5' RACE reads; one entry per CDR3 protein. This table holds 50,000 or so distinct CDR3 sequences, roughly 7.3% found once. This clonotype was seen repeatedly, ten times or more. What it binds is unknown. It may be a read error: a sequence one base away is much more abundant. The sequence was collected from a female donor with ankylosing spondylitis or in good health (not recorded which). The sequencing sample was made of blood, either unsorted or a sorted T cell fraction (not recorded which).

This CDR3 is CASKDRSGGNQSQHF. CDR3 sequence (DNA): TGTGCCAGCAAGGACCGATCCGGAGGCAATCAGTCCCAGCATTTT. The chain combines TRBV2 with TRBJ1-5; D remains unclear. CDR1 is SNHLY and CDR2 is FYNNEI in the germline V gene. The CDR3 runs to 15 residues.